What follows is one T cell receptor beta chain and its context. As yet, its antigen is unknown. Germline V lookup: CDR1 SGHDN, CDR2 FVKESK. V dropped 1 base and J dropped 1; count of bases not matched to a gene: 8. The CDR3 consists of 17 residues. This record belongs to a study of Ad26.COV2.S vaccination and SARS-CoV-2 variants. About the study: Administration of Ad26.COV2.S was intramuscular, either once or twice 56 days apart.

Study-wide points: Non-spike TCR breadth was similar in vaccine and placebo recipients. Substantial post-vaccination breadth of spike-specific CD8+ and CD4+ T cell responses was reported.

As to treatment: some 19 received Ad26.COV2.S at low or high dose, single or two shots; about 5 received placebo; per-sample allocation not given. Day 63 after the first injection of vaccine or placebo was the sampling time. Data came from immunoSEQ multiplex PCR; TCRdb stores just in-frame clones and leaves some out. The sample has about 350,000 clones, about 88% seen once; the top ten hold 2.5% to 3.5%. J is TRBJ2-5 and V is TRBV14, with TRBD2 matching over 8 bases. The material sequenced was peripheral blood, taken in a trial of Ad26.COV2.S vaccine versus placebo. The clonotype was recovered from a person between 18 and 65 years old who received the Ad26.COV2.S COVID-19 vaccine or a placebo. CDR3 nucleotides: TGTGCCAGCAGCCAAGGGATAGGTGCGGGGGGCCAAGAGACCCAGTACTTC. It yields the protein CASSQGIGAGGQETQYF.